This T cell receptor (beta chain) was sequenced in a study of cytomegalovirus exposure and HLA in healthy donors. Broader study findings: Among TCR beta chains, those listed as cytomegalovirus-associated numbered approximately 150.

Here immunoSEQ multiplex PCR was the method, and the copy in TCRdb shows in-frame clones only, minus some. The table has tens of thousands of clones, approximately 96% seen once. The CDR3 is 16 residues long. Trimming removed 7 bases at V and 2 bases at J, with 18 bases between. Per germline, CDR1 SNHLY and CDR2 FYNNEI. About this clone: Its specificity is unknown.

This receptor was identified in a man aged 18-30 years in good health and CMV-seronegative. V is TRBV2 and J is TRBJ1-5; D is possibly TRBD1 (5 bases). Sequenced: PBMCs. CDR3 loop: CASIRDFEGRNQPQHF. The CDR3 DNA follows: TGTGCCAGCATTAGGGACTTCGAGGGGCGCAATCAGCCCCAGCATTTT.